These T cell receptor beta chains were read from a single sample in a study of cytomegalovirus exposure and HLA in healthy donors. Assay used: immunoSEQ multiplex PCR; TCRdb lists only in-frame clones, some missing. Of around 150,000 clones listed, roughly 79% are singletons. Sample: PBMCs. The receptors shown here come from a woman between 25 and 40 years old in good health and CMV-seronegative. CDR3s include the opening cysteine and the closing phenylalanine or tryptophan. The size field is filled for only some rows; it gives once, few, many or a size class.

J gene | clone size | V gene | CDR3 protein
TRBJ1-1 | NA | TRBV5-4 | CASSLQGGLGAFF
TRBJ1-2 | once | TRBV19 | CASSPQGSGSGGYTF
TRBJ2-3 | NA | TRBV15 | CATSFPNRTSGGTSSTDTQYF
TRBJ1-2 | NA | TRBV2 | CASSDGLAGDYGYTF
TRBJ2-7 | NA | TRBV10-3 | CAVRQDPSSYEQYF
TRBJ1-6 | NA | TRBV9 | CASSYGGIGNSPLHF
TRBJ1-6 | NA | TRBV5-4 | CASSGDRDNSPLHF
TRBJ1-2 | NA | TRBV6-5 | CASSYSNRGRDGYTF
TRBJ1-3 | NA | TRBV7-8 | CASSPGGGRGRSSGNTIYF
TRBJ1-6 | once | TRBV6-5 | CASSPAGAQDSPLHF
TRBJ2-7 | NA | TRBV6-5 | CASSDSGGSYEQYF
TRBJ1-2 | NA | TRBV19 | CASTLSRATLGGYTF
TRBJ1-5 | NA | TRBV19 | CASSISRGGTGGVYSNQPQHF
TRBJ2-2 | NA | TRBV9 | CASSVGTANTGELFF
TRBJ1-3 | NA | TRBV15 | CATSRALPGSGNTIYF
TRBJ2-3 | NA | TRBV6-6 | CASLKAADTQYF
TRBJ1-5 | NA | TRBV18 | CASSLGTGDNQPQHF
TRBJ2-3 | once | TRBV29-1 | CSVRLFTDTQYF
TRBJ2-5 | NA | TRBV4-3 | CASSQGVVGSGGQTQYF
TRBJ2-7 | NA | TRBV21-1 | CASSKGTDSYEQYF
TRBJ2-7 | NA | TRBV7-5 | CARSFHSGTSEEQYF
TRBJ1-4 | NA | TRBV7-6 | CASSPNRAANEKLFF
TRBJ1-2 | once | TRBV7-9 | CASSLEKTGVYGYTF
TRBJ2-1 | few | TRBV7-8 | CASSPGTEQFF
TRBJ1-4 | NA | TRBV25-1 | CASSEATWTAFNEKLFF
TRBJ2-5 | NA | TRBV6-5 | CASSDRLAGGETQYF